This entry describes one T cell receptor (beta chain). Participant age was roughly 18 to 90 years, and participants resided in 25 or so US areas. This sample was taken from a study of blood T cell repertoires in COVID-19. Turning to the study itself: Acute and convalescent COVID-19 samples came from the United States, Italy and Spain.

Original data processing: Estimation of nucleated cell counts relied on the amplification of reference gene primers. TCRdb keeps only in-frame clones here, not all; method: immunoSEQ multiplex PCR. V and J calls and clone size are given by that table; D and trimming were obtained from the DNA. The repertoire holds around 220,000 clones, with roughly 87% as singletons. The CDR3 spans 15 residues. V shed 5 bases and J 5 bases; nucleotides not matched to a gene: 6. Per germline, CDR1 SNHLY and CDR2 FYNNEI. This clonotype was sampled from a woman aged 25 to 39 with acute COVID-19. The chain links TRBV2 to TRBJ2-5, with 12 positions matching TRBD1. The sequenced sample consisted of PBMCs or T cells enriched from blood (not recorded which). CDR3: CASSPGTGGWETQYF. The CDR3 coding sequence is TGTGCCAGCAGTCCAGGGACAGGGGGCTGGGAGACCCAGTACTTC.